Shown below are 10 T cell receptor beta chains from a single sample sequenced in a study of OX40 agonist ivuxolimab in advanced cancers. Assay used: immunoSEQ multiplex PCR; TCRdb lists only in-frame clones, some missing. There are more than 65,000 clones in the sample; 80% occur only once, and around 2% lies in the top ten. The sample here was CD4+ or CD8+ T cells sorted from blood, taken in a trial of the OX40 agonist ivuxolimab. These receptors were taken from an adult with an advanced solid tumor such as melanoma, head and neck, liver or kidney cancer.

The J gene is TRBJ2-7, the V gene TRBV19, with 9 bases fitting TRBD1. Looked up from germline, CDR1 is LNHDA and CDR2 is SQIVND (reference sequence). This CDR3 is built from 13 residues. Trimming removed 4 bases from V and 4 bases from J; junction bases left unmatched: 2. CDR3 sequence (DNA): TGTGCCAGTAGTAGGACAGGGGAGTACGAGCAGTACTTC. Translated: CASSRTGEYEQYF.

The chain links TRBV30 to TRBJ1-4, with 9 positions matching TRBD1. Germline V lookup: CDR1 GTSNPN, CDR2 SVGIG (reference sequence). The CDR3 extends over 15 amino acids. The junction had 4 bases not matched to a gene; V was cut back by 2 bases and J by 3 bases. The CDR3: CAWSTGGRANEKLFF. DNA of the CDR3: TGTGCCTGGAGTACAGGGGGCAGGGCTAATGAAAAACTGTTTTTT.

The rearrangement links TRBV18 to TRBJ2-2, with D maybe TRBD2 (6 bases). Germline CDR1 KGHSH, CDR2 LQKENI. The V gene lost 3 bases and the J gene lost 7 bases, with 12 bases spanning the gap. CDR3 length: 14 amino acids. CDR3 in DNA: TGTGCCAGCTCACCCGGACTAATGGGCGGGGAGCTGTTTTTT. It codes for CASSPGLMGGELFF.

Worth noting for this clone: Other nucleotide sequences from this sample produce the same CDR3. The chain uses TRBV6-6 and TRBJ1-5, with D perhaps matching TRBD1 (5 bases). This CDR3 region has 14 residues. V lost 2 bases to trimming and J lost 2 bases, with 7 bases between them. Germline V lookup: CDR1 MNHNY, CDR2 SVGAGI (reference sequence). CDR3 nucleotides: TGTGCCAGCAGTTACGGGGGGGGCAATCAGCCCCAGCATTTT. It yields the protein CASSYGGGNQPQHF.

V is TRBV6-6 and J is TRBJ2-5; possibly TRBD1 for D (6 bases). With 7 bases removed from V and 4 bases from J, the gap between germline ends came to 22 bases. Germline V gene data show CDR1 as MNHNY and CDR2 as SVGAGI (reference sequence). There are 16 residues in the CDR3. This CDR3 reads CASNTGQRTQRETQYF. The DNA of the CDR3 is TGTGCCAGCAACACCGGACAGAGAACACAAAGAGAGACCCAGTACTTC.

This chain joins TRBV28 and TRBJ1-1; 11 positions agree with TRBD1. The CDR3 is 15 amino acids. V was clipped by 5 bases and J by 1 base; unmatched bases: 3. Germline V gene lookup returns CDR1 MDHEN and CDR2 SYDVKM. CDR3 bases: TGTGCCAGCAGTGCGGACAGGGGGCAGAACACTGAAGCTTTCTTT. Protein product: CASSADRGQNTEAFF.

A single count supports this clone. The CDR3 nucleotides read TGTGCCAGCAGCGTAGGAGGGGGACGGGCCGAGCAGTACTTC. This sequence encodes CASSVGGGRAEQYF. The chain joins TRBV9 to TRBJ2-7; a weak D match, TRBD1 (6 bases). Germline CDR1 and CDR2: SGDLS and YYNGEE. V dropped 0 bases and J dropped 6 bases, with 13 bases sitting between them. This CDR3 spans 14 amino acids.

CDR3 amino acids: CASRDRGNQPQHF. As DNA, the CDR3 is TGTGCCAGCCGGGACAGGGGCAATCAGCCCCAGCATTTT. V and J are TRBV27 and TRBJ1-5; 9 bases agree with TRBD1. This CDR3 region has 13 residues. V gave up 8 bases and J gave up 2 bases; unmatched junction bases: 1. The germline gives CDR1 MNHEY, CDR2 SMNVEV (reference sequence).

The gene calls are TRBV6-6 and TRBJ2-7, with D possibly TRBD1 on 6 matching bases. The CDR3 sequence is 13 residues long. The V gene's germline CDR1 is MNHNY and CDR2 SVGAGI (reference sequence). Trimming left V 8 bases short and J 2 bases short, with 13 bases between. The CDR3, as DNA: TGTGCCAGCGGACGACAGGACACCTACGAGCAGTACTTC. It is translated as CASGRQDTYEQYF.

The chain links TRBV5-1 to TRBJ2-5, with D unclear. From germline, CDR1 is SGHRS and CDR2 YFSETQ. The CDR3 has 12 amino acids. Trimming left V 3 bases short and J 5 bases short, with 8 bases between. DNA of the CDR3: TGCGCCAGCAGCTCGGACGGGGAGACCCAGTACTTC. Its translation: CASSSDGETQYF.